These 25 T cell receptor beta chains were all obtained from the same sample, sequenced in a study of lymphopenia after photon versus proton radiotherapy. Generated by immunoSEQ multiplex PCR, the TCRdb table keeps only in-frame clones and is missing some. The sample has roughly 150,000 clones, 88% seen once; the top ten hold approximately 4.8%. Source: peripheral blood, taken from a patient treated with photon-based radiotherapy. The receptors originated from a man in his fifties with gastric cancer.

The CDR3 coding sequence is TGCGCCAGCAGCCCCTTGCCCGGGACAGGCAACTATGGCTACACCTTC. Translated, it gives CASSPLPGTGNYGYTF. The V call is TRBV5-1, the J call TRBJ1-2, with 8 nucleotides matching TRBD1. The length of the CDR3 is 16 residues. Germline V gene sequence: CDR1 SGHRS, CDR2 YFSETQ. After removal of 4 bases from V and 2 bases from J, the junction contained 10 bases not matched to a gene.

The chain joins TRBV6-1 to TRBJ1-5; D unclear. CDR1 MNHNS and CDR2 SASEGT come from the germline V gene. The V end lost 7 bases, the J end lost 4 bases, and 8 bases lay between the germline ends. The CDR3 sequence is 12 residues long. The CDR3 nucleotides read TGTGCCAGCACGATGGAGAATCAGCCCCAGCATTTT. Translation: CASTMENQPQHF.

CDR3 sequence: CASHGAGAKNIQYF. In DNA form, the CDR3 reads TGTGCCAGCCACGGTGCCGGGGCCAAAAACATTCAGTACTTC. The chain is built from TRBV28 and TRBJ2-4; D is uncertain. Trimming cost V 8 bases and J 1 base, with 12 bases left between them. The CDR3 is 14 amino acids. From germline, CDR1 is MDHEN and CDR2 SYDVKM. Filled out from reference TRBV28 and TRBJ2-4, the complete variable domain reads DVKVTQSSRYLVKRTGEKVFLECVQDMDHENMFWYRQDPGLGLRLIYFSYDVKMKEKGDIPEGYSVSREKKERFSLILESASTNQTSMYLCASHGAGAKNIQYFGAGTRLSVL.

The sample holds a few counts of this clone. The chain links TRBV19 to TRBJ1-1; D perhaps matches TRBD1 (6 bases). Germline CDR1 and CDR2: LNHDA and SQIVND (reference sequence). Trimming removed 6 bases from V and 1 base from J, with 9 bases in between. The CDR3 is 13 residues long. CDR3 sequence: CASSPGENTEAFF. DNA of the CDR3: TGTGCCAGTAGCCCAGGGGAGAACACTGAAGCTTTCTTT.

The V and J genes are TRBV28 and TRBJ2-3; no reliable D call. CDR3 size: 12 residues. Germline CDR1 MDHEN, CDR2 SYDVKM. V lost 6 bases to trimming and J lost 3 bases, with 7 bases between them. CDR3 residues: CASRSGTDTQYF. The CDR3 bases are TGTGCCAGCAGATCTGGGACAGATACGCAGTATTTT.

The rearrangement uses TRBV7-9 and TRBJ1-3; the match to TRBD1 covers 7 bases. The V gene end was trimmed by 5 bases and the J gene end by 0 bases; junction bases not matched to a gene: 4. Germline V gene sequence: CDR1 SEHNR, CDR2 FQNEAQ (reference sequence). CDR3 size: 15 residues. CDR3 in amino acids: CASSQGQFSGNTIYF. Here the CDR3 DNA reads TGTGCCAGCAGCCAGGGACAGTTCTCTGGAAACACCATATATTTT.

This clone is a singleton in its sample. The chain links TRBV6-5 to TRBJ2-4, with 9 bases identical to TRBD2. Germline assignment: CDR1 MNHEY and CDR2 SVGAGI. This CDR3 spans 15 amino acids. Trimming at V came to 2 bases and at J to 4 bases, leaving 3 bases not matched to a gene. The CDR3 nucleotides are TGTGCCAGCAGTTACATAAGCGGGAGGAAAAACATTCAGTACTTC. Translation gives CASSYISGRKNIQYF.

The V call is TRBV6-5, the J call TRBJ2-1; no firm D call. CDR3 length equals 13 residues. Germline V gene sequence: CDR1 MNHEY, CDR2 SVGAGI. Trimming took 5 bases from V and 6 from J, leaving 11 bases between them. The CDR3 loop reads CASSLDLGNEQFF. CDR3 sequence (DNA): TGTGCCAGCAGTCTCGATCTGGGCAATGAGCAGTTCTTC.

CDR3 sequence: CASSPLGDPNEQYF. In nucleotides, the CDR3 is TGTGCCAGCTCACCACTCGGGGACCCCAACGAGCAGTACTTC. This sequence joins TRBV18 and TRBJ2-7, with D perhaps assigned TRBD1 or TRBD2 (5 bases each). Trimming removed 1 base from V and 5 bases from J, with 12 bases in between. The CDR3 sequence is 14 residues long. Germline loops: CDR1 KGHSH, CDR2 LQKENI.

This rearrangement joins TRBV27 to TRBJ1-2, with D maybe TRBD1 (5 bases). The CDR3 extends over 18 amino acids. The germline V gene has CDR1 MNHEY and CDR2 SMNVEV (reference sequence). The V gene lost 6 bases and the J gene lost 0 bases, with 23 bases spanning the gap. CDR3 protein: CASRDGQPRTPANYGYTF. In DNA, the CDR3 is TGTGCCAGCAGAGACGGACAACCGAGGACCCCGGCTAACTATGGCTACACCTTC.

This clone was counted between two and nine times. This chain links TRBV4-2 with TRBJ1-2; TRBD1 matches at 11 bases. Per germline, CDR1 LGHNA and CDR2 YNFKEQ. The CDR3 runs to 13 residues. With V trimmed by 7 bases and J by 8 bases, 6 bases remained unmatched. CDR3 in DNA: TGTGCCAGCACTCCGGACAGGGGGCTCGGCTACACCTTC. It translates to CASTPDRGLGYTF.

The chain links TRBV29-1 to TRBJ2-7; no reliable D call. The CDR3 spans 13 residues. The germline V gene encodes CDR1 SQVTM and CDR2 ANQGSEA. V was shortened by 4 bases and J by 4 bases, with 14 bases between the two germline ends. Written as DNA, the CDR3 is TGCAGCGTTGCTCGGATGGGTCTTTACGAGCAGTACTTC. Protein product: CSVARMGLYEQYF.

This clone has a handful of counts. This sequence joins TRBV15 and TRBJ2-7; the match to TRBD1 covers 8 bases. V was clipped by 1 base and J by 5 bases; unmatched bases: 4. The CDR3 runs 14 residues. Germline CDR1 LNHNV, CDR2 YYDKDF (reference sequence). CDR3 DNA sequence: TGTGCCACCAGCAGAGGGACAGGGAGTGACGAGCAGTACTTC. This encodes CATSRGTGSDEQYF. Combining the CDR3 with reference TRBV15 and TRBJ2-7 gives the whole variable domain DAMVIQNPRYQVTQFGKPVTLSCSQTLNHNVMYWYQQKSSQAPKLLFHYYDKDFNNEADTPDNFQSRRPNTSFCFLDIRSPGLGDTAMYLCATSRGTGSDEQYFGPGTRLTVT.

V usage is TRBV10-3 and J usage is TRBJ2-6; D gene ambiguous. Trimming shortened V by 2 bases and J by 0 bases, and 5 bases separated the two germline ends. CDR1 is ENHRY and CDR2 is SYGVKD in the germline V gene. The CDR3 sequence is 15 residues long. The CDR3 spells CAISEKDSGANVLTF. The CDR3 DNA reads as TGTGCCATCAGTGAGAAAGACTCTGGGGCCAACGTCCTGACTTTC.

The chain combines TRBV6-1 with TRBJ1-5; 8 positions agree with TRBD1. Losses at the gene ends were 4 bases for V and 11 bases for J; bases not matched to a gene: 13. In germline, CDR1 is MNHNS, CDR2 SASEGT. This CDR3 contains 15 residues. CDR3 bases: TGTGCCAGCAGTGTTTCCAGACAGGGGCTAGGAGCCCAGCATTTT. It encodes CASSVSRQGLGAQHF.

V gene TRBV5-5 combines with J gene TRBJ2-7; the match to TRBD2 covers 9 bases. V was pared by 3 bases and J by 2 bases, with 9 bases of the junction left unmatched. CDR3 length: 16 amino acids. The V gene's germline CDR1 is SGHKS and CDR2 YYEKEE (reference sequence). Here the CDR3 DNA reads TGTGCCAGCAGCTCAGGACTAGCGCTACTCACCTACGAGCAGTACTTC. Encoded protein: CASSSGLALLTYEQYF.

V usage is TRBV9 and J usage is TRBJ2-4; D call uncertain. The ends were cut back, 0 bases at V and 1 base at J, with 8 bases in the middle. This CDR3 has 15 amino acids. The germline gives CDR1 SGDLS, CDR2 YYNGEE. The CDR3 nucleotides are TGTGCCAGCAGCGTAGAGGTGGGGGCCAAAAACATTCAGTACTTC. Translated, it gives CASSVEVGAKNIQYF.

This chain uses TRBV20-1 with TRBJ2-5, with D possibly matching TRBD2 (5 bases). Trimming shortened V by 1 base and J by 5 bases, and 5 bases separated the two germline ends. Germline V gene data show CDR1 as DFQATT and CDR2 as SNEGSKA (reference sequence). This CDR3 is 11 amino acids long. CDR3 protein: CSARGEETQYF. The CDR3, as DNA: TGCAGTGCTAGAGGGGAGGAGACCCAGTACTTC.

This sequence joins TRBV6-1 and TRBJ1-1; D is undetermined. V was cut by 3 bases and J by 7 bases, with 12 bases left in between. Germline V gene sequence: CDR1 MNHNS, CDR2 SASEGT. This CDR3 is built from 13 residues. The CDR3 region has the DNA TGTGCCAGCAGTGATTTGTTCGCAAGTGAAGCTTTCTTT. This gives the protein CASSDLFASEAFF.

The V and J genes are TRBV7-3 and TRBJ2-7, with TRBD1 matching 7 bases. After removal of 4 bases from V and 0 bases from J, the junction contained 3 bases not matched to a gene. The CDR3 is 14 amino acids. Per the germline V gene, CDR1 is SGHTA and CDR2 is FQGTGA. CDR3 nucleotides: TGTGCCAGCAGCTCGACAGGGAGCTCCTACGAGCAGTACTTC. It is translated as CASSSTGSSYEQYF.

V usage is TRBV7-2 and J usage is TRBJ2-7; no firm D call. CDR1 and CDR2 from the germline V gene are SGHTA and FQGNSA. V lost 1 base to trimming and J lost 2 bases, with 6 bases between them. The CDR3 runs to 13 residues. The CDR3 protein is CASSLVVAYEQYF. CDR3 nucleotides: TGTGCCAGCAGCTTAGTAGTGGCCTACGAGCAGTACTTC.

J is TRBJ2-7 and V is TRBV6-5, with D unclear. CDR3 length: 13 amino acids. V gave up 0 bases and J gave up 3 bases, with 6 bases separating them. CDR1 MNHEY and CDR2 SVGAGI come from the germline V gene. In DNA, the CDR3 is TGTGCCAGCAGTTACTCGCCCTTCTACGAGCAGTACTTC. This gives the protein CASSYSPFYEQYF.

The chain links TRBV18 to TRBJ2-2; 7 bases agree with TRBD1. The CDR3 runs to 15 residues. Trimming removed 3 bases from V and 6 bases from J; junction bases left unmatched: 7. CDR1 is KGHSH, CDR2 LQKENI, per germline. Here the CDR3 DNA reads TGTGCCAGCTCACCGACAGGGTCGGGCGCCGGGGAGCTGTTTTTT. Protein sequence: CASSPTGSGAGELFF.

This chain joins TRBV18 and TRBJ1-1; tentatively, D is TRBD1 (6 bases). In germline, CDR1 is KGHSH, CDR2 LQKENI. V lost 3 bases and J 4 bases, leaving 9 bases between the germline ends. The CDR3 runs 13 residues. Here the CDR3 DNA reads TGTGCCAGCTCACCGTCCAGGGGCACTGAAGCTTTCTTT. It is translated as CASSPSRGTEAFF.

This chain uses TRBV2 with TRBJ2-3, with D uncertain. CDR3 length: 13 residues. Germline V lookup: CDR1 SNHLY, CDR2 FYNNEI. Trimming stripped 1 base from V and 5 bases from J, with 7 bases between. CDR3 nucleotides: TGTGCCAGCAGTGAAGGCGTGATAGATACGCAGTATTTT. Residues: CASSEGVIDTQYF.